Shown below are 6 T cell receptor beta chains from a single sample sequenced in a study of CD8+ T cells in alopecia areata. Once RNA had been extracted, it was reverse transcribed into cDNA to act as the sequencing template. Produced via immunoSEQ multiplex PCR; TCRdb's table is partial and in-frame only. This table holds roughly 120,000 clones, 58% found once. Documented treatment: oral pan-JAK inhibitor, 5-10 mg twice daily. Sequenced material: CD8+ T cells sorted from blood, taken at week 4, from a patient treated with tofacitinib. The receptors derive from a human donor with alopecia areata.

This sequence joins TRBV30 and TRBJ2-7; D is ambiguous. The CDR3 covers 13 residues. V was shortened by 0 bases and J by 1 base, with 7 bases between the two germline ends. Germline loops: CDR1 GTSNPN, CDR2 SVGIG (reference sequence). CDR3 region: CAWSVTDSYEQYF. The CDR3 DNA reads TGTGCCTGGAGTGTAACGGATTCCTACGAGCAGTACTTC.

The rearrangement uses TRBV13 and TRBJ2-5; 8 bases match TRBD2. V gave up 5 bases and J gave up 4 bases; unmatched junction bases: 6. This CDR3 contains 14 residues. Germline CDR1 is PRHDT and CDR2 is FYEKMQ (reference sequence). The CDR3: CASSPRGARETQYF. The CDR3 DNA sequence: TGTGCCAGCAGCCCGCGGGGGGCAAGAGAGACCCAGTACTTC. Full variable domain (missing parts from reference TRBV13 and TRBJ2-5): AAGVIQSPRHLIKEKRETATLKCYPIPRHDTVYWYQQGPGQDPQFLISFYEKMQSDKGSIPDRFSAQQFSDYHSELNMSSLELGDSALYFCASSPRGARETQYFGPGTRLLVL.

This sequence joins TRBV6-6 and TRBJ1-1; 7 positions agree with TRBD1. V lost 0 bases to trimming and J lost 1 base; unmatched junction nucleotides: 2. In germline, CDR1 is MNHNY, CDR2 SVGAGI (reference sequence). CDR3 length equals 15 residues. This chain's CDR3 is CASSYSPGGNTEAFF. The DNA for the CDR3 is TGTGCCAGCAGTTACTCCCCAGGGGGGAACACTGAAGCTTTCTTT.

The V gene is TRBV6-4, the J gene TRBJ2-1, with D possibly TRBD1 on 5 matching bases. The V end lost 2 bases, the J end lost 4 bases, and 15 bases lay between the germline ends. This CDR3 spans 16 amino acids. CDR1 is MRHNA, CDR2 SNTAGT, per germline. The CDR3 region has the DNA TGTGCCAGCAGTGACAGTAACCAGGGCGGATACAATGAGCAGTTCTTC. Its protein product is CASSDSNQGGYNEQFF.

The V gene is TRBV29-1, the J gene TRBJ2-7; TRBD1 matches 8 bases. The CDR3 has 12 residues. The ends lost 4 bases at V and 2 bases at J; junction bases unmatched: 1. Germline V gives CDR1 SQVTM, CDR2 ANQGSEA. CDR3 region: CSVGTGPYEQYF. The CDR3 nucleotides read TGCAGCGTTGGGACAGGGCCCTACGAGCAGTACTTC.

The chain is built from TRBV20-1 and TRBJ1-1; D remains unclear. The CDR3 spans 9 residues. With 6 bases removed from V and 5 bases from J, the gap between germline ends came to 4 bases. Germline lookup yields CDR1 DFQATT and CDR2 SNEGSKA (reference sequence). The CDR3 sequence: CSAETEAFF. In DNA form, the CDR3 reads TGCAGTGCCGAGACTGAAGCTTTCTTT.